This T cell receptor beta chain was documented in a study of OX40 agonist ivuxolimab in advanced cancers. The protocol was immunoSEQ multiplex PCR, while the TCRdb copy is restricted to in-frame clones and leaves out a portion. The sample records 75,000 to 90,000 clones, about 93% being singletons. V dropped 4 bases and J dropped 9 bases, with 25 bases sitting between them. Germline loops: CDR1 SGDLS, CDR2 YYNGEE. The CDR3 loop spans 16 amino acids. The material sequenced was CD4+ or CD8+ T cells sorted from blood, taken in a trial of the OX40 agonist ivuxolimab. This clonotype was sampled from an adult with an advanced solid tumor such as melanoma, head and neck, liver or kidney cancer. The V call is TRBV9, the J call TRBJ1-2; a weak D match, TRBD1 (6 bases). CDR3 loop: CASSPHHRAGTGSYTF. The CDR3 DNA reads as TGTGCCAGCAGCCCACACCACAGGGCTGGAACCGGGAGCTACACCTTC.